This paragraph covers one TCR beta chain sequence. Its specificity is not known. Germline CDR1 is MNHNY and CDR2 is SVGAGI (reference sequence). V lost 4 bases, J lost 2 bases, and 15 bases lay in between. This CDR3 contains 16 residues. The data belong to a study of T cell responses to AZD1222 COVID-19 vaccine. About the study: Recipients boosted at about 4 weeks or about 12 weeks are pooled.

Generated by immunoSEQ multiplex PCR, the TCRdb table keeps only in-frame clones and is missing some. The sample includes 95,000 to 150,000 clones, 80% to 90% of them seen just once. Points from the study as a whole: Unmutated variant regions reportedly attract nearly half of all spike-specific TCRs. Clonal diversity was possibly underestimated, and the donors were mostly white British, with more females. Two AZD1222 doses significantly raised spike-specific TCR breadth and depth over controls.

The chain links TRBV6-6 to TRBJ1-5; unclear D gene. Specimen: peripheral blood, collected on day 0 of AZD1222 vaccination. The TCR comes from an adult in good health. In DNA form, the CDR3 reads TGTGCCAGCAGTTTCGGGAACCTTGTAGGCAATCAGCCCCAGCATTTT. Encoded protein: CASSFGNLVGNQPQHF.